This TCR beta chain was identified during a study of blood T cells in healthy people across ages. Germline assignment: CDR1 LGHNA and CDR2 YNFKEQ. Trimming cost V 0 bases and J 0 bases, with 20 bases left between them. This CDR3 contains 19 residues. Next came a second PCR, run for about 6 to 11 cycles, which used a sample-barcoded 5' primer along with a J-beta primer mix. TCRdb re-called the 5' RACE reads through MiXCR, storing one row per CDR3 protein. Of hundreds of thousands of distinct CDR3 sequences detected, around 43% appear once; the ten largest clones hold about 19%. The sequenced sample was blood. This sequence originates from a man aged 55 to 70 in good health. V is TRBV4-2 and J is TRBJ1-2, with D possibly being TRBD1 (5 bases). The CDR3 sequence is CASSQEGTRVPHTNYGYTF. Written as DNA, the CDR3 is TGTGCCAGCAGCCAAGAGGGGACCAGGGTCCCACATACTAACTATGGCTACACCTTC.